These 22 T cell receptor beta chains originate from one sample sequenced in a study of T cell responses to AZD1222 COVID-19 vaccine. TCRdb keeps only in-frame clones here, not all; method: immunoSEQ multiplex PCR. The table includes over 120,000 clones, around 92% detected once. The sample was peripheral blood, taken 28 days after the second AZD1222 dose. The receptors originated from an adult who received the AZD1222 COVID-19 vaccine.

Here the CDR3 DNA reads TGTGCCAGCAGTCGCGCTAGCACAGATACGCAGTATTTT. Translated: CASSRASTDTQYF. V gene TRBV28 combines with J gene TRBJ2-3; D gene ambiguous. Trimming shortened V by 5 bases and J by 0 bases, and 6 bases separated the two germline ends. The CDR3 has 13 amino acids. Germline V gene sequence: CDR1 MDHEN, CDR2 SYDVKM.

V and J are TRBV7-2 and TRBJ1-3; 7 bases are a match to TRBD1. Unmatched junction bases numbered 8, after V lost 5 bases and J lost 7 bases. Germline CDR1 SGHTA, CDR2 FQGNSA. The CDR3 totals 14 residues. This CDR3 reads CASSPGTVGNTIYF. The CDR3 region has the DNA TGTGCCAGCAGCCCTGGGACAGTTGGTAACACCATATATTTT.

Comment on this clone: The sample contains more than one DNA sequence encoding this CDR3. This chain joins TRBV5-1 and TRBJ1-3, with TRBD1 as a possible D gene (5 bases). V lost 0 bases and J 2 bases, leaving 9 bases between the germline ends. The CDR3 extends over 15 amino acids. Germline CDR1 is SGHRS and CDR2 is YFSETQ. CDR3 coding DNA: TGCGCCAGCAGCTTGGCGGGGACGCCTGGAAACACCATATATTTT. It specifies CASSLAGTPGNTIYF. The full variable domain, its missing parts supplied by reference TRBV5-1 and TRBJ1-3, is KAGVTQTPRYLIKTRGQQVTLSCSPISGHRSVSWYQQTPGQGLQFLFEYFSETQRNKGNFPGRFSGRQFSNSRSEMNVSTLELGDSALYLCASSLAGTPGNTIYFGEGSWLTVV.

The chain couples TRBV7-2 to TRBJ1-2; D ambiguous. Trimming took 5 bases from V and 2 from J, leaving 12 bases between them. This CDR3 has 14 residues. Looked up from germline, CDR1 is SGHTA and CDR2 is FQGNSA. CDR3 residues: CASSARSANYGYTF. The CDR3 bases are TGTGCCAGCAGCGCCCGTTCCGCGAACTATGGCTACACCTTC.

This chain links TRBV7-9 with TRBJ1-2; a weak D match, TRBD1 (5 bases). Germline CDR1 and CDR2: SEHNR and FQNEAQ (reference sequence). V was shortened by 4 bases and J by 5 bases, with 17 bases between the two germline ends. There are 15 residues in the CDR3. Here the CDR3 reads CASSSGIGVGYGYTF. The CDR3 DNA sequence: TGTGCCAGCAGCTCAGGGATCGGGGTTGGGTATGGCTACACCTTC.

The chain links TRBV14 to TRBJ1-5, with TRBD1 matching 7 bases. The V gene end was trimmed by 2 bases and the J gene end by 6 bases; junction bases not matched to a gene: 4. The germline CDR1 and CDR2 sequences are SGHDN and FVKESK. CDR3 length: 14 residues. Here the CDR3 reads CASSQTGVIQPQHF. The CDR3, as DNA: TGTGCCAGCAGCCAAACAGGGGTTATTCAGCCCCAGCATTTT.

V gene TRBV25-1 combines with J gene TRBJ2-2; TRBD1 matches 7 bases. This CDR3 comprises 16 residues. Trimming took 6 bases from V and 0 from J; bases not matched to a gene: 7. CDR1 is MGHDK and CDR2 is SYGVNS in the germline V gene. The CDR3 nucleotides read TGTGCCAGCAGCACCTCCGGGACAGCGAACACCGGGGAGCTGTTTTTT. It translates to CASSTSGTANTGELFF. Looking up the rest from reference TRBV25-1 and TRBJ2-2 gives the full variable domain: EADIYQTPRYLVIGTGKKITLECSQTMGHDKMYWYQQDPGMELHLIHYSYGVNSTEKGDLSSESTVSRIRTEHFPLTLESARPSHTSQYLCASSTSGTANTGELFFGEGSRLTVL.

The chain combines TRBV7-6 with TRBJ2-7; D is possibly TRBD1 or TRBD2 (5 bases each). The V gene lost 3 bases and the J gene lost 0 bases, with 18 bases spanning the gap. The CDR3 spans 17 residues. Germline V gene sequence: CDR1 SGHVS, CDR2 FNYEAQ. The CDR3 spells CASSFGPGLASSYEQYF. CDR3 coding DNA: TGTGCCAGCAGCTTCGGCCCGGGGCTCGCTAGCTCCTACGAGCAGTACTTC.

The chain recombines TRBV28 with TRBJ2-7; D unclear. V lost 1 base and J lost 0, with 7 bases in between. CDR1 and CDR2 (germline): MDHEN, SYDVKM. This CDR3 has 14 amino acids. In DNA, the CDR3 is TGTGCCAGCAGTTTATCTCGGCTCTCCTACGAGCAGTACTTC. Protein product: CASSLSRLSYEQYF.

The chain recombines TRBV5-1 with TRBJ2-7, with D possibly being TRBD1 (6 bases). Trimming pared 4 bases from V and 0 bases from J, leaving 11 bases between. Germline loops: CDR1 SGHRS, CDR2 YFSETQ. The CDR3 contains 14 residues. CDR3 sequence reads: CASSGDKSSYEQYF. As DNA, the CDR3 is TGCGCCAGCAGCGGGGACAAGAGCTCCTACGAGCAGTACTTC.

V and J are TRBV19 and TRBJ1-5; D unclear. Germline assignment: CDR1 LNHDA and CDR2 SQIVND (reference sequence). V shed 0 bases and J shed 0 bases, with 24 bases lying between them. The CDR3 runs to 21 residues. CDR3 nucleotides: TGTGCCAGTAGTATAGATCTATCCCGAGCGTACCTCCTTTATAGCAATCAGCCCCAGCATTTT. Translation gives CASSIDLSRAYLLYSNQPQHF.

In DNA, the CDR3 is TGTGCCAGCGGAGTGACAGGGGGAAATGAAAAACTGTTTTTT. As protein: CASGVTGGNEKLFF. This chain connects TRBV9 to TRBJ1-4; 9 nucleotides match TRBD1. Trimming cost V 7 bases and J 5 bases; bases outside gene matches: 6. Germline CDR1 reads SGDLS; CDR2 reads YYNGEE. CDR3 length: 14 amino acids.

The rearrangement joins TRBV4-3 to TRBJ2-5; 11 positions match TRBD2. V shed 4 bases, J shed 2 bases, and the junction held 6 bases outside the gene matches. CDR1 LGHNA and CDR2 YSLEER come from the germline V gene. The CDR3 sequence is 16 residues long. CDR3 nucleotides: TGCGCCAGCAGCCTTGGGGGACTAGCGGCTCAAGAGACCCAGTACTTC. Translated, it gives CASSLGGLAAQETQYF.

This chain joins TRBV6-2 or TRBV6-3 and TRBJ1-1; 8 bases map to TRBD1. V lost 4 bases to trimming and J lost 1 base; unmatched junction nucleotides: 5. The CDR3 loop spans 15 amino acids. Germline V gives CDR1 MNHEY, CDR2 SVGEGT. CDR3 region: CASSWLGQGNTEAFF. The CDR3 DNA reads TGTGCCAGCAGTTGGCTCGGACAGGGGAACACTGAAGCTTTCTTT.

This chain joins TRBV7-9 and TRBJ2-7; unclear D gene. Trimming took 3 bases from V and 2 from J, leaving 14 bases between them. CDR1 is SEHNR, CDR2 FQNEAQ, per germline (reference sequence). The CDR3 loop spans 15 amino acids. CDR3 in DNA: TGTGCCAGCAGCTTGGGAACGGCCTTCACCTACGAGCAGTACTTC. It specifies CASSLGTAFTYEQYF.

This clone was detected only once. V gene TRBV3-1 (or the pseudogene TRBV3-2) combines with J gene TRBJ1-1; no firm D call. CDR3 size: 15 residues. From germline, CDR1 is LGHDT and CDR2 YNNKEL (reference sequence). The V end lost 0 bases, the J end lost 0 bases, and 8 bases lay between the germline ends. CDR3 protein: CASSQDSQMNTEAFF. DNA for the CDR3: TGTGCCAGCAGCCAAGATAGTCAGATGAACACTGAAGCTTTCTTT.

The chain couples TRBV3-1 (or the pseudogene TRBV3-2) to TRBJ1-5; no clear D. CDR3 size: 15 residues. The V gene lost 1 base and the J gene lost 4 bases, with 11 bases spanning the gap. Germline V gene sequence: CDR1 LGHDT, CDR2 YNNKEL (reference sequence). Written as DNA, the CDR3 is TGTGCCAGCAGCCAAGGGTTTGAGATAAATCAGCCCCAGCATTTT. As protein: CASSQGFEINQPQHF.

The chain recombines TRBV6-6 with TRBJ2-7, with 7 bases fitting TRBD1. Germline V gene data show CDR1 as MNHNY and CDR2 as SVGAGI (reference sequence). The CDR3 consists of 13 residues. V trimming: 7 bases; J trimming: 2 bases; junction bases outside the gene matches: 5. CDR3 nucleotide sequence: TGTGCCAGCAATCGGGACAGCCCCTACGAGCAGTACTTC. This gives the protein CASNRDSPYEQYF.

The chain is built from TRBV28 and TRBJ2-2; 9 bases are a match to TRBD1. Germline-derived CDR1 and CDR2 are MDHEN and SYDVKM. V lost 4 bases and J lost 3; bases outside the gene matches: 3. The length of the CDR3 is 15 residues. This CDR3 is CASSSGTGYTGELFF. DNA of the CDR3: TGTGCCAGCAGTTCAGGGACAGGGTACACCGGGGAGCTGTTTTTT.

The chain carries TRBV27 and TRBJ1-2; possibly TRBD1 for D (5 bases). V was pared by 6 bases and J by 1 base, with 9 bases between. Germline V CDR1 and CDR2: MNHEY, SMNVEV (reference sequence). The CDR3 loop spans 13 amino acids. CDR3 residues: CASRGPVNYGYTF. The CDR3 DNA follows: TGTGCCAGCAGGGGGCCGGTTAACTATGGCTACACCTTC.

The chain employs TRBV29-1 and TRBJ2-5; 8 nucleotides align to TRBD2. Germline CDR1 is SQVTM and CDR2 is ANQGSEA. After removal of 2 bases from V and 2 bases from J, the junction contained 7 bases not matched to a gene. There are 15 residues in the CDR3. The CDR3 region is CSVETQGGGQETQYF. The CDR3 DNA follows: TGCAGCGTTGAAACGCAGGGCGGGGGGCAAGAGACCCAGTACTTC.

This clone was seen a few times. The V call is TRBV28, the J call TRBJ2-2; 13 positions agree with TRBD2. Losses at the gene ends were 3 bases for V and 0 bases for J; bases not matched to a gene: 4. The CDR3 has 18 residues. Germline values: CDR1 MDHEN, CDR2 SYDVKM. The CDR3: CASSLYGTSGANTGELFF. The CDR3 nucleotides read TGTGCCAGCAGTTTGTACGGGACTAGCGGGGCGAACACCGGGGAGCTGTTTTTT. Using reference TRBV28 and TRBJ2-2 for the parts outside the CDR3, the full variable domain is DVKVTQSSRYLVKRTGEKVFLECVQDMDHENMFWYRQDPGLGLRLIYFSYDVKMKEKGDIPEGYSVSREKKERFSLILESASTNQTSMYLCASSLYGTSGANTGELFFGEGSRLTVL.